This TCR beta chain was sequenced in a study of CD4 T cells in relation to SARS-CoV-2 and coronaviruses. In the study overall: The restricting HLA molecule for shared crossreactive spike epitopes was mapped. Study outcomes and limitations: Culture-expanded clones reflect memory recall rather than primary priming during culture.

Unexposed donor CD4+ T cells date from 2011-2018, before the COVID-19 pandemic. Naive and memory CD4+ T cells were separated from cryopreserved PBMCs. Deep TCR-beta sequencing used DNA from uncultured naive and memory CD4+ T cells. The data were produced by immunoSEQ multiplex PCR, yet TCRdb's version contains in-frame clones alone and is incomplete. In the table there are approximately 59,000 clones, more than 75% of which are singletons. The CDR3 spans 14 residues. Germline V gene lookup returns CDR1 SNHLY and CDR2 FYNNEI. V was cut by 8 bases and J by 3 bases, with 16 bases left in between. As concerns this clone: Its specificity is unknown.

The source material was memory CD4+ T cells from PBMCs. The chain uses TRBV2 and TRBJ1-1; perhaps TRBD1 as D (5 bases). The sequence derives from a human donor in good health. The CDR3 loop reads CASLGGGLDTEAFF. The CDR3 DNA is TGTGCCAGCCTAGGCGGGGGATTGGACACTGAAGCTTTCTTT.